These T cell receptor beta chains were read from a single sample in a study of blood T cell repertoires in COVID-19. The table came from immunoSEQ multiplex PCR; TCRdb's copy has only in-frame clones and leaves some out. The data hold 380,000 or so clones, with roughly 90% observed a single time. Sequences were obtained from peripheral blood. All receptors derive from a man aged 40-55 years with acute or convalescent COVID-19. Both conserved end residues are part of each CDR3. D genes are given only for firm matches. Clone size appears in some rows only: once, few, many, or a class for an expanded clone.

J gene,V gene,D gene,clone size,CDR3 DNA,CDR3 protein
TRBJ2-5,TRBV28,TRBD1,.,TGTGCCAGCAGTTTATGGGGGACAGGGCAAGAGACCCAGTACTTC,CASSLWGTGQETQYF
TRBJ1-2,TRBV7-2,TRBD1,.,TGTGCCAGCAGCTCAGGGGGCACTAACTATGGCTACACCTTC,CASSSGGTNYGYTF
TRBJ2-7,TRBV27,.,.,TGTGCCAGCAGCGGGGAAAGTCCCTACGAGCAGTACTTC,CASSGESPYEQYF
TRBJ1-1,TRBV2,.,.,TGTGCCAGCAGTTTGACGCGGAGGGACACTGAAGCTTTCTTT,CASSLTRRDTEAFF
TRBJ2-7,TRBV15,.,.,TGTGCCACCAGCAGAGACAGGTCTTTGGACGAGCAGTACTTC,CATSRDRSLDEQYF
TRBJ2-7,TRBV7-9,.,.,TGTGCCAGCAGCCTAAGACGAACTTCCCCCCCCAGGGACGAGCAGTACTTC,CASSLRRTSPPRDEQYF
TRBJ2-2,TRBV30,.,.,TGTGCCTGGAGTAGCCGCAGGGGGGAGCTGTTTTTT,CAWSSRRGELFF
TRBJ1-4,TRBV5-1,.,.,TGCGCCAGCAGTTCCCAGGGAACTAATGAAAAACTGTTTTTT,CASSSQGTNEKLFF
TRBJ1-2,TRBV7-8,.,.,TGTGCCAGCAGCCCCCTAGTATTAGACTATGGCTACACCTTC,CASSPLVLDYGYTF
TRBJ2-5,TRBV7-9,TRBD2,.,TGTGCCAGCAGCTTACCAGCGGGGGGAGGGGAGACCCAGTACTTC,CASSLPAGGGETQYF
TRBJ2-1,TRBV19,TRBD2,.,TGTGCCAGTAGCAGGGAGCGGGAGGGCCCCTACAATGAGCAGTTCTTC,CASSREREGPYNEQFF
TRBJ2-1,TRBV7-2,.,once,TGTGCCAGCAGCTTAGCCGTCGGCGGCTACAATGAGCAGTTCTTC,CASSLAVGGYNEQFF
TRBJ2-1,TRBV7-2,TRBD2,.,TGTGCCAGCAGCTGGACTAGCGGGGGGGCCGTCACCTACAATGAGCAGTTCTTC,CASSWTSGGAVTYNEQFF
TRBJ2-3,TRBV11-3,.,.,TGTGCCAGCAGCTTACAGGGGCTAGATACGCAGTATTTT,CASSLQGLDTQYF
TRBJ2-3,TRBV11-3,TRBD2,few,TGTGCCAGCAGCTTTGGGGGGGTCACAGATACGCAGTATTTT,CASSFGGVTDTQYF